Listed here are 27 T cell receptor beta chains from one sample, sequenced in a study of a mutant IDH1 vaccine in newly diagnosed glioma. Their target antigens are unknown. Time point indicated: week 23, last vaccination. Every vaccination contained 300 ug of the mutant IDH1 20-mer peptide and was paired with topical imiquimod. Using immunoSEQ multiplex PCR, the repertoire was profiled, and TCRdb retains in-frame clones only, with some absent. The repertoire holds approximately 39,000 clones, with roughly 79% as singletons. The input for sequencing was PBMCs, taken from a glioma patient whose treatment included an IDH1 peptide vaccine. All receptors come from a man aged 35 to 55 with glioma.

The CDR3 region has the DNA TGTGCCAGCAGCCCGACAGGGGGTTGGACTGAAGCTTTCTTT. Its translation is CASSPTGGWTEAFF. The chain carries TRBV4-2 and TRBJ1-1, with 9 bases fitting TRBD1. Germline loops: CDR1 LGHNA, CDR2 YNFKEQ. Trimming at V came to 4 bases and at J to 5 bases, leaving 5 bases not matched to a gene. This CDR3 contains 14 residues.

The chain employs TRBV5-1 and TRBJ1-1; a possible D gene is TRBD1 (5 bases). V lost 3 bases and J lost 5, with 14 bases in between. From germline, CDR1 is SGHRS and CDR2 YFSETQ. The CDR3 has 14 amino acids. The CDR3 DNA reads TGCGCCAGCAGCTGGGACGCCCTGGGGACTGAAGCTTTCTTT. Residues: CASSWDALGTEAFF.

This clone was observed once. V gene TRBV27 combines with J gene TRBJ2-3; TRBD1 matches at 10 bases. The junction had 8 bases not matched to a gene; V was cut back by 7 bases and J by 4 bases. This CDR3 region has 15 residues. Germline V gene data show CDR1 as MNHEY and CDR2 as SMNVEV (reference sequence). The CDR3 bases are TGTGCCAGCAATAAGGACAGGGGGTACCCAGATACGCAGTATTTT. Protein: CASNKDRGYPDTQYF.

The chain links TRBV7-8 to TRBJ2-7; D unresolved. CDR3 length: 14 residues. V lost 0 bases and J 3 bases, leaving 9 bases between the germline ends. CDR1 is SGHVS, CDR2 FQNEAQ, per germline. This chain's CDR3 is CASSLALILYEQYF. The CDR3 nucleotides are TGTGCCAGCAGCTTAGCGCTTATCCTCTACGAGCAGTACTTC.

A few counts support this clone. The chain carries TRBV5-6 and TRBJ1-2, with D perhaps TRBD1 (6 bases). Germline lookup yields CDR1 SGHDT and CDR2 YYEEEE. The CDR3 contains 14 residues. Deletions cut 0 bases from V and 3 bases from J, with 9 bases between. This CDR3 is CASSLGTVHYGYTF. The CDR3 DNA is TGTGCCAGCAGCTTGGGGACAGTTCACTATGGCTACACCTTC.

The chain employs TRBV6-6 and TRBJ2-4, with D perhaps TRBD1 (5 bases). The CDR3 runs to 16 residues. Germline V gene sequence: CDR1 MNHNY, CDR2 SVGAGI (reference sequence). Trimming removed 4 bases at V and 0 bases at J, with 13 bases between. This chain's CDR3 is CASSLTARLAKNIQYF. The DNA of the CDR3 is TGTGCCAGCAGTTTGACAGCTCGTCTAGCCAAAAACATTCAGTACTTC.

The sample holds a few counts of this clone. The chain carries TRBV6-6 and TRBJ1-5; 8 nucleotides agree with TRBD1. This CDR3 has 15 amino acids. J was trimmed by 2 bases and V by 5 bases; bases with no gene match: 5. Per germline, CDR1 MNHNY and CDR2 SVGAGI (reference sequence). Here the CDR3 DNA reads TGTGCCAGCAGTAAAGGACAGGGAGGCAATCAGCCCCAGCATTTT. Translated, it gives CASSKGQGGNQPQHF.

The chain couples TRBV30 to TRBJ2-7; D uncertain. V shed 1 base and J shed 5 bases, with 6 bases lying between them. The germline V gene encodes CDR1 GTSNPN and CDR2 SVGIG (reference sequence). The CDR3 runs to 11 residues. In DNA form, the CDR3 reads TGTGCCTGGAGTGCTAGGGACGAGCAGTACTTC. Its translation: CAWSARDEQYF.

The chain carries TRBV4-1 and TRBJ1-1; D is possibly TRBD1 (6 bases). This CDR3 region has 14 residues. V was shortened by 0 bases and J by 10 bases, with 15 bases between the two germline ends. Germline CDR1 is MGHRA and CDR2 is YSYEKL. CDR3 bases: TGCGCCAGCAGCCAAGATATGTGGGGGCGCGGAGCTTTCTTT. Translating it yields CASSQDMWGRGAFF.

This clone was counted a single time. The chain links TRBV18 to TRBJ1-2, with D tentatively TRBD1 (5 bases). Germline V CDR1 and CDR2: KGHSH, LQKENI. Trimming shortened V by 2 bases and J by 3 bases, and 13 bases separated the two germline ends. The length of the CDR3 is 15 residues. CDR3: CASSPVTAWDYGYTF. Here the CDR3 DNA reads TGTGCCAGCTCACCAGTGACAGCGTGGGACTATGGCTACACCTTC.

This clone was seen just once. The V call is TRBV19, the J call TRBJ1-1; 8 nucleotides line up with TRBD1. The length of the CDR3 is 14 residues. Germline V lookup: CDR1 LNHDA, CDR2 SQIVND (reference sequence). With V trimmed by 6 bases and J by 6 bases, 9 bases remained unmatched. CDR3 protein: CASSFGTGRSEAFF. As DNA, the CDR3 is TGTGCCAGTAGCTTCGGGACAGGAAGATCTGAAGCTTTCTTT.

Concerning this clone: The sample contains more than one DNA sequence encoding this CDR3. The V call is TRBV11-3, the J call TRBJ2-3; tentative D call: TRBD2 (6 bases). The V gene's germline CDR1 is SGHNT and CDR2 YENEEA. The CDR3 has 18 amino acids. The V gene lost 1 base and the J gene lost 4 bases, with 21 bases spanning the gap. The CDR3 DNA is TGTGCCAGCAGCTTAGTAATTTCAGGACGACTAGTGGCAGATACGCAGTATTTT. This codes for CASSLVISGRLVADTQYF.

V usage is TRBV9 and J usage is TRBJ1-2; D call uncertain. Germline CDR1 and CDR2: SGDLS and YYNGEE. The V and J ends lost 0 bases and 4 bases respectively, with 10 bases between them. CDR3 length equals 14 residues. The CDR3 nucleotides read TGTGCCAGCAGCGTAGGGCAGCCTCCCTATGGCTACACCTTC. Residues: CASSVGQPPYGYTF.

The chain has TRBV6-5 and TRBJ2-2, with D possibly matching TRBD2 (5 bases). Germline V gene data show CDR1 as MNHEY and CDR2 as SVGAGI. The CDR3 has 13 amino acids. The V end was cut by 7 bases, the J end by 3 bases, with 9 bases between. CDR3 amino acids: CASTVGDTGELFF. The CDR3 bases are TGTGCCAGCACGGTCGGGGACACCGGGGAGCTGTTTTTT.

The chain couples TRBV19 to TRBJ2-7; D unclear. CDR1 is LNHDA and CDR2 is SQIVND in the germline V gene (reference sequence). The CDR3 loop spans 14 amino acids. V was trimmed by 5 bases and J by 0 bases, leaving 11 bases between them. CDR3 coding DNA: TGTGCCAGTAGTTCCAGGAAGAGCTCCTACGAGCAGTACTTC. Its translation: CASSSRKSSYEQYF.

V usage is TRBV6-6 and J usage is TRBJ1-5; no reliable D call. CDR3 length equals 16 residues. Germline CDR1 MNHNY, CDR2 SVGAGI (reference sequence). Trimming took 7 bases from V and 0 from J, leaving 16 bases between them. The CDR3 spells CASKPPSSSSNQPQHF. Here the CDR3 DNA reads TGTGCCAGCAAACCTCCATCCTCTAGTAGCAATCAGCCCCAGCATTTT.

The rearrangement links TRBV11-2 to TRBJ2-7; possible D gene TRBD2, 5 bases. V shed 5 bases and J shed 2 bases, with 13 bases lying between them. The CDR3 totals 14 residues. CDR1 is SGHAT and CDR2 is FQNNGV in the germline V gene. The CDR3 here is CASSIASYTYEQYF. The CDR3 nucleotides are TGTGCCAGCAGCATTGCTAGCTACACCTACGAGCAGTACTTC.

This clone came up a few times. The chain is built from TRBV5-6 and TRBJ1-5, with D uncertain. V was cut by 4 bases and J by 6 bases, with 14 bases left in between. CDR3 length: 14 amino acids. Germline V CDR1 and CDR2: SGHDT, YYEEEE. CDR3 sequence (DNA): TGTGCCAGCAGCACCGGGGTTTCGGGTCAGCCCCAGCATTTT. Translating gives CASSTGVSGQPQHF.

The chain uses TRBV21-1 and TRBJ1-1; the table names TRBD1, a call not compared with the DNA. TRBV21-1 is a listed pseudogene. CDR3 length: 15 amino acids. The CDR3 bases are TGTGCCAGCAGCAAAGTGGGACAGTCGAACACTGAAGCTTTCTTT. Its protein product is CASSKVGQSNTEAFF.

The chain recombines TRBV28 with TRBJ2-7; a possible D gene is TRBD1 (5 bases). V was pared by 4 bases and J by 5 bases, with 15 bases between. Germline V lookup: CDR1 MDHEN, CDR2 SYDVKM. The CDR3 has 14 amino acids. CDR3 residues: CASSSNPGRDEQYF. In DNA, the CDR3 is TGTGCCAGCAGTTCTAATCCGGGCAGGGACGAGCAGTACTTC.

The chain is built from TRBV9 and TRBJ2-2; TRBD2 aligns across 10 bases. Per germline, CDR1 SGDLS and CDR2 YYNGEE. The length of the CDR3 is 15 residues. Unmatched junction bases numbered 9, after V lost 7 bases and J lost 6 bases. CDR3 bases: TGTGCCAGCGGGCCTAGCGGGGGCCGCCCCGGGGAGCTGTTTTTT. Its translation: CASGPSGGRPGELFF.

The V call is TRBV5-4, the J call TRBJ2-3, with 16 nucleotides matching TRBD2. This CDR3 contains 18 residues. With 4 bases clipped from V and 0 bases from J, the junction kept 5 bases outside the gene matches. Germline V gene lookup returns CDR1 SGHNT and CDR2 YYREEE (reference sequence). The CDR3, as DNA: TGTGCCAGCAGCCTGGGACTAGCGGGAGGGGGGAGCACAGATACGCAGTATTTT. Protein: CASSLGLAGGGSTDTQYF.

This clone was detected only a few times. The CDR3: CASSETKRNTEAFF. In DNA, the CDR3 is TGCGCCAGCAGTGAGACGAAGAGGAACACTGAAGCTTTCTTT. The J gene is TRBJ1-1, the V gene TRBV10-1, with D unresolved. Germline V CDR1 and CDR2: WNHNN, SYGVQD (reference sequence). V was cut by 2 bases and J by 1 base, with 8 bases left in between. The CDR3 is made up of 14 amino acids.

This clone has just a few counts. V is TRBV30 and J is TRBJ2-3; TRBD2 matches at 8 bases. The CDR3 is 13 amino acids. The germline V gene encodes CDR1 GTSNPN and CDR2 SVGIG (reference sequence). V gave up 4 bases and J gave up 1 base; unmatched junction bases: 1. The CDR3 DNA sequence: TGTGCCTGGACAGCGGGGGGCACAGATACGCAGTATTTT. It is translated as CAWTAGGTDTQYF.

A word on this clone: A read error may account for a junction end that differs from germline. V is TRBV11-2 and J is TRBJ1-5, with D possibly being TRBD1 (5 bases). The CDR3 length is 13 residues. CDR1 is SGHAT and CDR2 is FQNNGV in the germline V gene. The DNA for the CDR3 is TGTGCCAGTAGCTTTGGGGGTAATCAGCCCCAGCATTTT. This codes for CASSFGGNQPQHF.

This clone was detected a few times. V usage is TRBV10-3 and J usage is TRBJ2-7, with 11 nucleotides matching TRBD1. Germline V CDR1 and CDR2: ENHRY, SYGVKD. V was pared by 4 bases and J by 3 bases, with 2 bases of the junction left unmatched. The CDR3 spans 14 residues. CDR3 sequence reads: CAISAGTGGYEQYF. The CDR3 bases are TGTGCCATCAGTGCCGGGACAGGGGGCTACGAGCAGTACTTC.

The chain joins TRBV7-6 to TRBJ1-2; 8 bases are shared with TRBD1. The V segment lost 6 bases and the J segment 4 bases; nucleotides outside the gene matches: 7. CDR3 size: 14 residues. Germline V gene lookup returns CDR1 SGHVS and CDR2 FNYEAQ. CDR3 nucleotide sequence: TGTGCCAGCAGTCCTGGACAGGGCCTCTATGGCTACACCTTC. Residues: CASSPGQGLYGYTF. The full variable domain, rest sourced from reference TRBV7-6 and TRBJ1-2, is GAGVSQSPRYKVTKRGQDVALRCDPISGHVSLYWYRQALGQGPEFLTYFNYEAQQDKSGLPNDRFSAERPEGSISTLTIQRTEQRDSAMYRCASSPGQGLYGYTFGSGTRLTVV.